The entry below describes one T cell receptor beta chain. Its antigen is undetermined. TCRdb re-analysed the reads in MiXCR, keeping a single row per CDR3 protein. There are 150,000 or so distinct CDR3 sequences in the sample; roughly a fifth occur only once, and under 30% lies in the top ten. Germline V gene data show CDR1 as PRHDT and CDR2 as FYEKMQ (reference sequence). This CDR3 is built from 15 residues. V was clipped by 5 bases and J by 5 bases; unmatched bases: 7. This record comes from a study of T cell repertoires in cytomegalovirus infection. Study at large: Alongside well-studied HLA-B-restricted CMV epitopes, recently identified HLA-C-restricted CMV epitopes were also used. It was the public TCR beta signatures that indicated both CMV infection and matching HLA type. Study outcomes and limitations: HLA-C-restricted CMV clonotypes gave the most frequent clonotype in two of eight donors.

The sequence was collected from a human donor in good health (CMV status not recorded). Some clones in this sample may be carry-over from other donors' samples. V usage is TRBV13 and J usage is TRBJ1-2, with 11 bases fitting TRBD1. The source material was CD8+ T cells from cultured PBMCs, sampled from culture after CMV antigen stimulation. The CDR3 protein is CASSVSGTGGYGYTF. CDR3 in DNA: TGTGCCAGCAGCGTTTCCGGGACAGGGGGTTATGGCTACACCTTC.